This TCR beta chain was sequenced for a study of CD8 T cells in ankylosing spondylitis. Points from the study as a whole: In synovial fluid and blood from reactive arthritis, some motif variants were previously reported. Ankylosing spondylitis blood appeared to carry a characteristic TCR beta motif of several highly homologous variants. Reportedly, significant enrichment of disease-linked clones occurred in matched ankylosing spondylitis synovial fluid.

The CDR3 spans 15 residues. The germline V gene encodes CDR1 SQVTM and CDR2 ANQGSEA. Trimming stripped 1 base from V and 7 bases from J, with 19 bases between. Libraries for TCR beta were made by quantitative 5'-RACE with molecular barcodes. MiXCR was run by TCRdb on the 5' RACE reads, yielding one entry per CDR3 protein. The sample shows fewer than 650,000 distinct CDR3 sequences, 9.5% to 15% of them seen only once. Comments on this clonotype: Its antigen is not known.

The sequence came from a male donor with ankylosing spondylitis. The V and J genes are TRBV29-1 and TRBJ1-2; the D gene is possibly TRBD1 (6 bases). The material sequenced was blood, either unsorted or a sorted T cell fraction (not recorded which). CDR3 sequence reads: CSVEGEGRGVRGYTF. For the CDR3, the DNA is TGCAGCGTTGAAGGCGAGGGAAGGGGGGTTCGTGGCTACACCTTC.